The clone carrying this T cell receptor beta chain showed up just once. What it recognizes is unknown. The data derive from a study of human T cells and chemical hapten exposure. Study summary: Predominantly women, the patients had alopecia areata, totalis or universalis. TCR yields differed between samples (mainly from small differences in pooled library volume). Whole-study results and caveats: DPC sensitization left the count of TCRs above 1 in 1000 unchanged. Large CDR3 similarity clusters arose significantly more often from expanded TCRs than from controls.

Each CDR3 protein is one row after TCRdb ran MiXCR on the RACE reads. In the table there are roughly 100,000 distinct CDR3 sequences, 10% to 14% of which are singletons. Described time point: pre-sensitization, week 0. The treatment denotes: therapeutic diphenylcyclopropenone sensitization with weekly scalp DPC. The sample in question was whole blood, obtained in connection with sensitization to the hapten diphenylcyclopropenone (DPC). This clonotype originated in a woman aged 60-75 years with alopecia areata. Some clones in this sample may be carry-over from other donors' samples.

CDR3 residues: CASSSGQPTVQFF. The CDR3 DNA sequence: TGTGCCAGCAGCTCGGGACAGCCCACAGTCCAGTTCTTC. This sequence joins TRBV7-2 and TRBJ2-1; 7 bases fit TRBD1. The ends lost 4 bases at V and 13 bases at J; junction bases unmatched: 10. CDR1 is SGHTA and CDR2 is FQGNSA in the germline V gene. This CDR3 contains 13 residues.